The TCR beta chain under discussion was sequenced for a study of T and B cells in COVID-19 patients. Study in general: Peripheral blood came from COVID-19 patients with active infection or after recovery. Of approximately 20 active-infection patients, about 18 carried comorbidities linked to unfavorable COVID-19 outcome.

Study-level findings and limits: Early severe-case samples and blood from mildly ill patients during symptoms were in short supply. Active COVID-19 showed highly clonal TRB repertoires; recovery showed diversity and richness above healthy donors.

TRB rearrangements were amplified by multiplex PCR with BIOMED2 TRB-A/B primers. TCRdb fed the multiplex PCR reads into MiXCR, producing one record per CDR3 protein. This sample carries 3,000 to 4,000 distinct CDR3 sequences, 20% to 25% of them seen once, and the ten largest clones take 15% to 20%. This clonotype was seen a few times. Antigen: not known. The V and J ends lost 2 bases and 5 bases respectively, with 5 bases between them. The germline V gene has CDR1 SGHRS and CDR2 YFSETQ. This CDR3 spans 12 amino acids. TRB was amplified from about 250-500 ng of blood genomic DNA. The chain carries TRBV5-1 and TRBJ2-1, with unresolved D. The source material was blood. This clonotype was sampled from a human donor with active COVID-19. CDR3 in amino acids: CASSFPDNEQFF. The DNA for the CDR3 is TGCGCCAGCAGCTTCCCCGACAATGAGCAGTTCTTC.